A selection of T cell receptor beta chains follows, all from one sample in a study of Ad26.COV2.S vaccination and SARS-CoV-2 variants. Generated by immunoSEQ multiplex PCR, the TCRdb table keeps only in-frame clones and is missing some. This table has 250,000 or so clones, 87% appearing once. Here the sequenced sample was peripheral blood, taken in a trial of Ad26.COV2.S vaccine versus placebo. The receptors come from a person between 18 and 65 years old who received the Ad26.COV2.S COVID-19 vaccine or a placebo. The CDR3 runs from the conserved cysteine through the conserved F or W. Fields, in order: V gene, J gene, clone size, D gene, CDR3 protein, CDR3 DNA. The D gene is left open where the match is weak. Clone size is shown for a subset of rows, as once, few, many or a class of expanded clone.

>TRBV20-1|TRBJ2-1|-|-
CSASPGPSNEQFF
TGCAGTGCTAGTCCGGGACCGAGTAATGAGCAGTTCTTC
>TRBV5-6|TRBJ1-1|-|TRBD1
CASSRQGGGTEAFF
TGTGCCAGCAGCAGACAGGGGGGAGGGACTGAAGCTTTCTTT
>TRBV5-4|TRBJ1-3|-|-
CASSQDLSGNTIYF
TGTGCCAGCAGCCAAGACCTCTCTGGAAACACCATATATTTT
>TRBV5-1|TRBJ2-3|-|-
CASSFGGAADTQYF
TGCGCCAGCAGCTTTGGGGGGGCTGCGGATACGCAGTATTTT
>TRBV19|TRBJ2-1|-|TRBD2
CASSIGGLAATSYNEQFF
TGTGCCAGTAGTATAGGGGGCCTAGCGGCAACCTCCTACAATGAGCAGTTCTTC
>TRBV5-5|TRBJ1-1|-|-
CASSHRGEWNTEAFF
TGTGCCAGCAGCCACCGAGGGGAATGGAACACTGAAGCTTTCTTT
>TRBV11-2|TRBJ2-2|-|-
CASSSTGLMNTGELFF
TGTGCCAGCAGCTCCACGGGACTTATGAACACCGGGGAGCTGTTTTTT
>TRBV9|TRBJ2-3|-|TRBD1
CASSVGTVHGTQYF
TGTGCCAGCAGCGTGGGGACAGTTCACGGTACGCAGTATTTT
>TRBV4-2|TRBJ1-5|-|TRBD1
CASSPYSGGDQPQHF
TGTGCCAGCAGCCCGTACTCAGGGGGCGATCAGCCCCAGCATTTT
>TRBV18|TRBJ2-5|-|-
CASSPPTAYQETQYF
TGTGCCAGCTCACCACCGACGGCCTACCAAGAGACCCAGTACTTC
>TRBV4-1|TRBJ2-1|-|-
CASSQDRGRNSYNEQFF
TGCGCCAGCAGCCAAGATCGGGGGAGGAACTCCTACAATGAGCAGTTCTTC
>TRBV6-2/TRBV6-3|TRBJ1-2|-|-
CASSPWTADIYGYTF
TGTGCCAGCAGTCCATGGACCGCAGACATCTATGGCTACACCTTC
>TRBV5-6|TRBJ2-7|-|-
CASRKAGSAYEQYF
TGTGCCAGCAGGAAGGCCGGGAGCGCCTACGAGCAGTACTTC
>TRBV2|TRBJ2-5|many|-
CASSEAGAPAETQYF
TGTGCCAGCAGTGAAGCAGGGGCCCCGGCAGAGACCCAGTACTTC
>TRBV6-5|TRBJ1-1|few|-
CASSYGGFRNTEAFF
TGTGCCAGCAGTTACGGCGGGTTCCGGAACACTGAAGCTTTCTTT
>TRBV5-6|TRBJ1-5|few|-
CASSLPGTNQPQHF
TGTGCCAGCAGCTTGCCCGGGACCAATCAGCCCCAGCATTTT
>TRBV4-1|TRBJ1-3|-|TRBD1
CASSRDRDTGNTIYF
TGCGCCAGCAGCCGAGACAGGGACACTGGAAACACCATATATTTT
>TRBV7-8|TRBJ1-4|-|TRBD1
CASSWDSSGVQKLFF
TGTGCCAGCAGTTGGGACAGCAGTGGGGTCCAAAAACTGTTTTTT
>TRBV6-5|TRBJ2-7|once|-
CASSSDTYEQYF
TGTGCCAGCAGCTCGGACACCTACGAGCAGTACTTC
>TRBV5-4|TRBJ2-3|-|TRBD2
CASSPRTSGGARTDTQYF
TGTGCCAGCAGCCCACGGACTAGCGGGGGGGCTCGGACAGATACGCAGTATTTT
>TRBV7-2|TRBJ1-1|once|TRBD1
CASSQGGKGSTEAFF
TGTGCCAGCAGCCAAGGGGGCAAAGGGTCGACTGAAGCTTTCTTT
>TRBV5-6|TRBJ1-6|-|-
CASTEGGYSPLHF
TGTGCCAGCACGGAGGGGGGTTATTCACCCCTCCACTTT
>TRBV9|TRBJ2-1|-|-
CASSSRPSPPYNEQFF
TGTGCCAGCAGCAGCCGACCCTCACCACCCTACAATGAGCAGTTCTTC
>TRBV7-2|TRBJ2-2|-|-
CASSLVSGVTGELFF
TGTGCCAGCAGCTTAGTCTCGGGAGTGACCGGGGAGCTGTTTTTT
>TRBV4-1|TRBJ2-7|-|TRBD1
CASSQPNRDRAYEQYF
TGCGCCAGCAGCCAACCTAACCGGGACAGAGCCTACGAGCAGTACTTC
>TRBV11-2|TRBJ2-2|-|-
CASSTRAGDLGELFF
TGTGCCAGCAGCACCCGAGCAGGGGACCTCGGGGAGCTGTTTTTT
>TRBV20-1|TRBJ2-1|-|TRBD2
CSASRLAGSYNEQFF
TGCAGTGCTAGTAGACTAGCGGGGTCCTACAATGAGCAGTTCTTC
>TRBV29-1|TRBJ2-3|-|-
CSVGGRHTDTQYF
TGCAGCGTTGGAGGTAGGCACACAGATACGCAGTATTTT
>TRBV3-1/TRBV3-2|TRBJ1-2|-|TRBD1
CASTRTGAGYGYTF
TGTGCCAGCACCCGGACAGGGGCTGGCTATGGCTACACCTTC
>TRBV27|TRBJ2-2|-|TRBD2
CASSFRLAVNTGELFF
TGTGCCAGCAGTTTCCGGCTAGCGGTAAACACCGGGGAGCTGTTTTTT
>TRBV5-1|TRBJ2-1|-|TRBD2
CASSLAGTSASNEQFF
TGCGCCAGCAGCTTGGCCGGGACTAGCGCCAGCAATGAGCAGTTCTTC
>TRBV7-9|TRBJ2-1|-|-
CASSLASLGYNEQFF
TGTGCCAGCAGCTTAGCCAGTTTGGGCTACAATGAGCAGTTCTTC
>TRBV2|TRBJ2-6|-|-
CASSAGALSSGANVLTF
TGTGCCAGCAGTGCGGGGGCGCTTTCTTCTGGGGCCAACGTCCTGACTTTC
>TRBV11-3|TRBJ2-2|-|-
CASSLNGVDITGELFF
TGTGCCAGCAGCTTAAACGGGGTGGATATCACCGGGGAGCTGTTTTTT
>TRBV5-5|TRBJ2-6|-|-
CASRSFSGANVLTF
TGTGCCAGCAGGTCGTTCTCTGGGGCCAACGTCCTGACTTTC
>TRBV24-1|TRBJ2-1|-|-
CATSWHNEQFF
TGTGCCACCAGTTGGCACAATGAGCAGTTCTTC
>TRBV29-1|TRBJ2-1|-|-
CSGGYLGSYNEQFF
TGCAGCGGGGGGTACTTGGGCTCCTACAATGAGCAGTTCTTC
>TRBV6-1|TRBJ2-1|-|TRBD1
CASSARTGGADDEQFF
TGTGCCAGCAGTGCAAGGACAGGGGGCGCTGATGATGAGCAGTTCTTC
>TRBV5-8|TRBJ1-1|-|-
CASSLDGWTEAFF
TGTGCCAGCAGCTTGGATGGGTGGACTGAAGCTTTCTTT
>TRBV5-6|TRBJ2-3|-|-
CASSSLTDATDTQYF
TGTGCCAGCAGCTCGTTAACGGACGCCACAGATACGCAGTATTTT
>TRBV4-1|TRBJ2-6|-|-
CASSQAGTNVLTF
TGCGCCAGCAGCCAAGCAGGGACCAACGTCCTGACTTTC
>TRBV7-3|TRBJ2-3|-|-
CASSPPGSDTQYF
TGTGCCAGCAGCCCCCCAGGCTCAGATACGCAGTATTTT
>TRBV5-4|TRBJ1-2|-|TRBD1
CASSKNIDGTGDGYTF
TGTGCCAGCAGCAAAAATATAGACGGGACAGGTGATGGCTACACCTTC
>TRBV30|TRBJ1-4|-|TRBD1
CAWSWGGTGREKLFF
TGTGCCTGGAGCTGGGGTGGGACAGGGCGCGAAAAACTGTTTTTT
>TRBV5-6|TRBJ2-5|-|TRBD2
CASSRRTSGRALLETQYF
TGTGCCAGCAGCCGTCGGACTAGCGGGAGGGCTCTCCTAGAGACCCAGTACTTC
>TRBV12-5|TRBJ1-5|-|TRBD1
CASGLVQFRTGVLYSNQPQHF
TGTGCTAGTGGTTTGGTACAATTTCGGACAGGAGTCCTTTATAGCAATCAGCCCCAGCATTTT
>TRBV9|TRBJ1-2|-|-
CASSVDSNYGYTF
TGTGCCAGCAGCGTAGACAGCAACTATGGCTACACCTTC
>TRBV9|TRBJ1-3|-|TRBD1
CASSVGQGSIENTIYF
TGTGCCAGCAGCGTGGGACAGGGAAGTATCGAAAACACCATATATTTT
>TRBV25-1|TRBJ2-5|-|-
CASSEYNTGRETQYF
TGTGCCAGCAGTGAATATAACACAGGGCGGGAGACCCAGTACTTC
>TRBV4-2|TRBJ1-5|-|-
CASSQDPTEISNQPQHF
TGTGCCAGCAGCCAAGATCCTACAGAGATTAGCAATCAGCCCCAGCATTTT
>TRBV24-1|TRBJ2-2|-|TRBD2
CATSDPAGGSGGGELFF
TGTGCCACCAGTGACCCCGCGGGGGGGAGCGGCGGGGGGGAGCTGTTTTTT
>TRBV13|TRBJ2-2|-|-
CASSLGRGELFF
TGTGCCAGCAGCTTAGGCCGAGGGGAGCTGTTTTTT